The 30 T cell receptor beta chains reported below all come from one sample, sequenced in a study of cytotoxic CD8 clonotypes in ibrutinib-treated CLL. Some clones are missing from TCRdb's copy, which holds only in-frame ones; the method was immunoSEQ multiplex PCR. The table shows about 140,000 clones, with under 95% occurring only once. The specimen was PBMCs, collected after 12 months of ibrutinib treatment. These TCRs come from a human donor with chronic lymphocytic leukemia.

This chain links TRBV27 with TRBJ1-1; 9 bases fit TRBD1. The V gene end was trimmed by 6 bases and the J gene end by 1 base; junction bases not matched to a gene: 3. The CDR3 sequence is 14 residues long. Germline V gives CDR1 MNHEY, CDR2 SMNVEV (reference sequence). The CDR3 loop is CASSRGQGNTEAFF. The CDR3 DNA is TGTGCCAGCAGCAGGGGACAGGGGAACACTGAAGCTTTCTTT.

The chain combines TRBV29-1 with TRBJ2-3; TRBD1 is a possible D gene (6 bases). CDR3 length: 13 amino acids. V dropped 7 bases and J dropped 2 bases, with 13 bases sitting between them. From germline, CDR1 is SQVTM and CDR2 ANQGSEA. The CDR3 nucleotides read TGCAGCGCGAGACAGGACACCACAGATACGCAGTATTTT. Translation: CSARQDTTDTQYF.

This rearrangement joins TRBV19 to TRBJ2-2, with D perhaps TRBD1 (7 bases). The CDR3 contains 15 residues. Germline V gene sequence: CDR1 LNHDA, CDR2 SQIVND (reference sequence). V was shortened by 3 bases and J by 6 bases, with 14 bases between the two germline ends. CDR3 nucleotide sequence: TGTGCCAGTAGTATGGAACAGGGGAGGCCCGGGGAGCTGTTTTTT. This sequence encodes CASSMEQGRPGELFF.

The chain employs TRBV7-2 and TRBJ2-5, with unresolved D. V was cut by 5 bases and J by 2 bases, with 6 bases left in between. This CDR3 has 12 amino acids. CDR1 SGHTA and CDR2 FQGNSA come from the germline V gene. The CDR3 loop reads CASSLIQETQYF. DNA for the CDR3: TGTGCCAGCAGCCTAATACAAGAGACCCAGTACTTC.

The chain combines TRBV7-9 with TRBJ1-4; the D is unclear. The CDR3 contains 13 residues. Trimming took off 4 bases at V and 4 bases at J, with 7 bases between the two ends. Germline lookup yields CDR1 SEHNR and CDR2 FQNEAQ (reference sequence). CDR3 DNA: TGTGCCAGCAGCTCATCAAATAATGAAAAACTGTTTTTT. Translation: CASSSSNNEKLFF.

This sequence joins TRBV25-1 and TRBJ1-1, with 8 bases lining up with TRBD1. The germline V gene encodes CDR1 MGHDK and CDR2 SYGVNS. There are 15 residues in the CDR3. V shed 6 bases and J 2 bases; nucleotides not matched to a gene: 8. The CDR3 protein is CASSNSGTGNTEAFF. CDR3 bases: TGTGCCAGCAGCAACTCCGGGACAGGCAACACTGAAGCTTTCTTT.

In this sample, this clone turned up once. The CDR3 nucleotides are TGCGCCAGCAGCTTGAGCGGGGTGGAGACCCAGTACTTC. Amino acids: CASSLSGVETQYF. This chain connects TRBV5-1 to TRBJ2-5; TRBD2 aligns across 7 bases. J lost 5 bases, V lost 1 base, and 2 bases had no gene match. This CDR3 spans 13 amino acids. Per the germline V gene, CDR1 is SGHRS and CDR2 is YFSETQ.

This clone has just one count. The gene calls are TRBV13 and TRBJ2-7; D unclear. CDR1 and CDR2 (germline): PRHDT, FYEKMQ (reference sequence). This CDR3 is built from 14 residues. The ends were cut back, 0 bases at V and 2 bases at J, with 8 bases in the middle. The DNA of the CDR3 is TGTGCCAGCAGCTTAGGTAGGGTCCCCTACGAGCAGTACTTC. This encodes CASSLGRVPYEQYF.

V usage is TRBV19 and J usage is TRBJ2-3; 8 bases line up with TRBD2. Unmatched junction bases numbered 8, after V lost 4 bases and J lost 2 bases. Germline CDR1 and CDR2: LNHDA and SQIVND (reference sequence). The CDR3 contains 16 residues. The DNA of the CDR3 is TGTGCCAGTAGTACCCTGGGTAGCGGGACCACAGATACGCAGTATTTT. This encodes CASSTLGSGTTDTQYF.

The chain links TRBV9 to TRBJ2-1; TRBD2 matches 7 bases. This CDR3 is built from 14 residues. Germline values: CDR1 SGDLS, CDR2 YYNGEE. J lost 6 bases, V lost 7 bases, and 10 bases had no gene match. The CDR3 loop reads CASGRGRAFNEQFF. The CDR3 region has the DNA TGTGCCAGCGGAAGAGGGAGGGCCTTCAATGAGCAGTTCTTC.

The chain has TRBV29-1 and TRBJ1-1; 9 positions match TRBD1. Germline CDR1 SQVTM, CDR2 ANQGSEA. V gave up 7 bases and J gave up 4 bases; unmatched junction bases: 7. The CDR3 runs 13 residues. This CDR3 reads CSAGQGIGTEAFF. CDR3 nucleotides: TGCAGCGCAGGACAGGGGATTGGCACTGAAGCTTTCTTT.

The count of this clone is one. The V and J genes are TRBV5-1 and TRBJ1-4, with D tentatively TRBD1 (6 bases). Trimming shortened V by 4 bases and J by 4 bases, and 11 bases separated the two germline ends. Germline loops: CDR1 SGHRS, CDR2 YFSETQ. This CDR3 is built from 14 residues. CDR3 in amino acids: CASSRQVDNEKLFF. CDR3 DNA sequence: TGCGCCAGCAGCCGACAGGTTGATAATGAAAAACTGTTTTTT.

The chain recombines TRBV28 with TRBJ2-3; 8 positions agree with TRBD1. V gave up 4 bases and J gave up 6 bases; unmatched junction bases: 12. The germline gives CDR1 MDHEN, CDR2 SYDVKM. The CDR3 runs 16 residues. The CDR3, as DNA: TGTGCCAGCAGTTCACCCGGACAGGGTGAAATGGATACGCAGTATTTT. Its translation: CASSSPGQGEMDTQYF. Based on the CDR3 plus reference TRBV28 and TRBJ2-3, the full variable domain is DVKVTQSSRYLVKRTGEKVFLECVQDMDHENMFWYRQDPGLGLRLIYFSYDVKMKEKGDIPEGYSVSREKKERFSLILESASTNQTSMYLCASSSPGQGEMDTQYFGPGTRLTVL.

This clone was seen only once. The rearrangement uses TRBV11-1 and TRBJ2-2; D gene uncertain. V lost 3 bases, J lost 4 bases, and 12 bases lay in between. Germline V gene sequence: CDR1 SGHAT, CDR2 FQDESV (reference sequence). CDR3 size: 15 residues. The DNA of the CDR3 is TGTGCCAGCAGCTTTTCTGGTGGCGTCACCGGGGAGCTGTTTTTT. Amino acids: CASSFSGGVTGELFF.

V usage is TRBV29-1 and J usage is TRBJ2-5; tentatively, D is TRBD1 or TRBD2 (5 bases each). The germline CDR1 and CDR2 sequences are SQVTM and ANQGSEA. Trimming shortened V by 7 bases and J by 4 bases, and 25 bases separated the two germline ends. The CDR3 spans 16 residues. The CDR3 spells CSAETKERRGGETQYF. The CDR3 DNA sequence: TGCAGCGCTGAGACTAAGGAGAGAAGGGGTGGAGAGACCCAGTACTTC.

About this clone itself: Relative to the germline gene, one junction end is altered; a read error may explain this. The V gene is TRBV2, the J gene TRBJ2-5; the match to TRBD2 covers 12 bases. Germline CDR1 and CDR2: SNHLY and FYNNEI. The length of the CDR3 is 17 residues. The CDR3 loop reads CASREALAGGTKETQYF. The CDR3 bases are TGTGCCAGCAGGGAAGCACTAGCGGGAGGCACAAAAGAGACCCAGTACTTC. Combining the CDR3 with reference TRBV2 and TRBJ2-5 gives the whole variable domain EPEVTQTPSHQVTQMGQEVILRCVPISNHLYFYWYRQILGQKVEFLVSFYNNEISEKSEIFDDQFSVERPDGSNFTLKIRSTKLEDSAMYFCASREALAGGTKETQYFGPGTRLLVL.

The CDR3 here is CASSAVTGPTTEQFF. For the CDR3, the DNA is TGTGCCAGCAGTGCGGTAACAGGGCCCACGACTGAGCAGTTCTTC. The chain recombines TRBV2 with TRBJ2-1, with D tentatively TRBD1 (6 bases). The CDR3 contains 15 residues. The germline V and J ends were trimmed by 4 bases and 9 bases, with 19 bases remaining between them. Germline values: CDR1 SNHLY, CDR2 FYNNEI.

CDR3: CASSRIIGEAFF. The CDR3 DNA reads as TGTGCCAGCAGCCGAATTATTGGTGAAGCTTTCTTT. The rearrangement joins TRBV14 to TRBJ1-1; D remains unclear. The CDR3 loop spans 12 amino acids. The V end lost 4 bases, the J end lost 7 bases, and 10 bases lay between the germline ends. Germline V gene lookup returns CDR1 SGHDN and CDR2 FVKESK.

This clone has only one observation. The CDR3 DNA follows: TGTGCCATTTTACGAGGAGCCTCCTACGAGCAGTACTTC. It specifies CAILRGASYEQYF. This rearrangement joins TRBV7-8 to TRBJ2-7; D is unresolved. Germline CDR1 is SGHVS and CDR2 is FQNEAQ. The V end lost 10 bases, the J end lost 0 bases, and 13 bases lay between the germline ends. CDR3 length equals 13 residues.

This rearrangement joins TRBV5-1 to TRBJ2-5; no reliable D call. The CDR3 has 16 residues. The V and J ends lost 4 bases and 1 base respectively, with 17 bases between them. CDR1 is SGHRS and CDR2 is YFSETQ in the germline V gene. The CDR3 sequence is CASSANPVPGQETQYF. In DNA, the CDR3 is TGCGCCAGCAGCGCAAACCCGGTCCCCGGCCAAGAGACCCAGTACTTC.

CDR3 region: CASTSLSGTQYF. CDR3 DNA: TGTGCCAGTACGTCACTAAGCGGGACCCAGTACTTC. The chain is built from TRBV19 and TRBJ2-5; a weak D match, TRBD2 (5 bases). The germline V gene has CDR1 LNHDA and CDR2 SQIVND (reference sequence). Trimming took off 7 bases at V and 7 bases at J, with 13 bases between the two ends. The CDR3 is made up of 12 amino acids.

The gene calls are TRBV28 and TRBJ2-7; 8 positions agree with TRBD2. The V and J ends lost 4 bases and 6 bases, in that order; junction bases with no gene match: 14. This CDR3 has 16 amino acids. Germline V gene data show CDR1 as MDHEN and CDR2 as SYDVKM. In nucleotides, the CDR3 is TGTGCCAGCAGTTCTTTGAGGGGGACTAGTGACATCGAGCAGTACTTC. Protein: CASSSLRGTSDIEQYF.

This chain connects TRBV28 to TRBJ2-7, with D perhaps assigned TRBD1 or TRBD2 (5 bases each). Germline loops: CDR1 MDHEN, CDR2 SYDVKM. V gave up 3 bases and J gave up 4 bases, with 13 bases separating them. CDR3 length: 14 amino acids. Here the CDR3 DNA reads TGTGCCAGCAGTTTCCAGGGACGAGAATACGAGCAGTACTTC. It codes for CASSFQGREYEQYF.

The V call is TRBV7-2, the J call TRBJ2-7, with D unclear. This CDR3 comprises 14 residues. V dropped 3 bases and J dropped 0 bases, with 9 bases sitting between them. CDR1 and CDR2 (germline): SGHTA, FQGNSA. The CDR3 is CASSLQELSYEQYF. DNA of the CDR3: TGTGCCAGCAGCTTGCAGGAACTCTCCTACGAGCAGTACTTC. Full variable domain (remainder filled in from reference TRBV7-2 and TRBJ2-7): GAGVSQSPSNKVTEKGKDVELRCDPISGHTALYWYRQSLGQGLEFLIYFQGNSAPDKSGLPSDRFSAERTGGSVSTLTIQRTQQEDSAVYLCASSLQELSYEQYFGPGTRLTVT.

This clone was recorded once. The chain recombines TRBV7-6 with TRBJ2-3, with 7 bases aligning to TRBD1. The CDR3 totals 15 residues. With V trimmed by 5 bases and J by 4 bases, 9 bases remained unmatched. Germline V gene data show CDR1 as SGHVS and CDR2 as FNYEAQ. This chain's CDR3 is CASSPTGVNADTQYF. The DNA for the CDR3 is TGTGCCAGCAGCCCAACAGGGGTTAACGCAGATACGCAGTATTTT.

V gene TRBV23-1 combines with J gene TRBJ1-3, with 10 bases identical to TRBD1. TRBV23-1 is an ORF, with its function uncertain. CDR3 length: 15 amino acids. The J segment lost 8 bases and the V segment lost 2 bases, leaving 6 bases of the junction unmatched. The CDR3 here is CASSQLRQGADTIYF. CDR3 DNA: TGCGCCAGCAGTCAACTTAGACAGGGGGCTGACACCATATATTTT.

The V gene is TRBV7-2, the J gene TRBJ2-7, with TRBD2 matching over 7 bases. The CDR3 consists of 15 residues. The ends lost 4 bases at V and 8 bases at J; junction bases unmatched: 14. CDR1 and CDR2 from the germline V gene are SGHTA and FQGNSA. The CDR3 protein is CASSSEAVAGPQQYF. In DNA, the CDR3 is TGTGCCAGCAGCTCGGAAGCAGTAGCGGGCCCCCAGCAGTACTTC. The full variable domain, in which reference TRBV7-2 and TRBJ2-7 provide the parts outside the CDR3, is GAGVSQSPSNKVTEKGKDVELRCDPISGHTALYWYRQSLGQGLEFLIYFQGNSAPDKSGLPSDRFSAERTGGSVSTLTIQRTQQEDSAVYLCASSSEAVAGPQQYFGPGTRLTVT.

The J gene is TRBJ2-3, the V gene TRBV7-9; D gene ambiguous. Germline V gives CDR1 SEHNR, CDR2 FQNEAQ (reference sequence). V was clipped by 1 base and J by 0 bases, with 8 bases between them. The CDR3 is 15 residues long. The CDR3 nucleotides read TGTGCCAGCAGCTTAGTGGGCGTTAGCACAGATACGCAGTATTTT. Protein product: CASSLVGVSTDTQYF.

The V call is TRBV28, the J call TRBJ2-7, with TRBD1 matching over 7 bases. Germline CDR1 and CDR2: MDHEN and SYDVKM. After removal of 4 bases from V and 6 bases from J, the junction contained 18 bases not matched to a gene. This CDR3 has 17 amino acids. CDR3 coding DNA: TGTGCCAGCAGTTCAGGGGGTACCGGGACGCAAAGGGTCGAGCAGTACTTC. Its translation is CASSSGGTGTQRVEQYF.

The V gene is TRBV10-1, the J gene TRBJ2-3; D unclear. Germline-derived CDR1 and CDR2 are WNHNN and SYGVQD (reference sequence). V lost 4 bases, J lost 0 bases, and 8 bases lay in between. This CDR3 spans 14 amino acids. This chain's CDR3 is CASSAWKSTDTQYF. The CDR3 bases are TGCGCCAGCAGTGCCTGGAAGAGCACAGATACGCAGTATTTT.